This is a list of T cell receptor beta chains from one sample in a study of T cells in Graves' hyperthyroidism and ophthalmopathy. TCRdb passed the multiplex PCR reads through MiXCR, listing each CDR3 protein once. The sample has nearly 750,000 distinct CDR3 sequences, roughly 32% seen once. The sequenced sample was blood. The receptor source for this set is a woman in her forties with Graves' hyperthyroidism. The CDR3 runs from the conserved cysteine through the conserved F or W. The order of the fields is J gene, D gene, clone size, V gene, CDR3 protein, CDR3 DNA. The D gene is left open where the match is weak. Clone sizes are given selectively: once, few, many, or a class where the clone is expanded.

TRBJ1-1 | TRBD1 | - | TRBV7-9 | CASSSVRDRFGTEAFF | TGTGCCAGCAGCTCCGTCCGGGACAGGTTCGGGACTGAAGCTTTCTTT
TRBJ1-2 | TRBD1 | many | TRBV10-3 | CAITKDRGQNYGYTF | TGTGCCATCACTAAGGACAGGGGGCAAAACTATGGCTACACCTTC
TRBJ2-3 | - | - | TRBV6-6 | CASSKGWDTQYF | TGTGCCAGCAGCAAAGGGTGGGATACGCAGTATTTT
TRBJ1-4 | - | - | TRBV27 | CASTPTRRTLGEKLFF | TGTGCCAGCACCCCAACCCGGCGTACATTGGGTGAAAAACTGTTTTTT
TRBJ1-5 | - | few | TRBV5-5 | CASSLAGGREGQPQHF | TGTGCCAGCAGCTTGGCTGGTGGCAGGGAGGGCCAGCCCCAGCATTTT
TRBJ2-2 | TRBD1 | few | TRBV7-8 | CASSYHRGKLHDTGELFF | TGTGCCAGCAGCTATCACAGGGGGAAGTTACATGACACCGGGGAGCTGTTTTTT
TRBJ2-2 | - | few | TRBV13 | CASSLVARQHTGELFF | TGTGCCAGCAGCTTAGTGGCGAGGCAGCACACCGGGGAGCTGTTTTTT
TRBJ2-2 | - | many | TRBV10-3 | CAISVGQESATGELFF | TGTGCCATCAGTGTTGGGCAGGAGTCAGCGACCGGGGAGCTGTTTTTT
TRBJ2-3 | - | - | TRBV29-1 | CSVDKDPVHTQYF | TGCAGCGTCGATAAGGACCCGGTCCATACGCAGTATTTT
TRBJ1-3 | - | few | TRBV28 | CASSLGLPGPGNTIYF | TGTGCCAGCAGTTTGGGACTTCCAGGGCCTGGAAACACCATATATTTT
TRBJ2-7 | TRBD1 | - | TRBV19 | CASSTGQGTYEQYF | TGTGCCAGTAGTACGGGACAGGGGACCTACGAGCAGTACTTC
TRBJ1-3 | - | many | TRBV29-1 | CSVGASGNTIYF | TGCAGCGTTGGGGCATCTGGAAACACCATATATTTT
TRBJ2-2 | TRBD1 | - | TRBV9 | CASMSGTGGSGELFF | TGTGCCAGCATGTCCGGGACAGGGGGGTCGGGGGAGCTGTTTTTT
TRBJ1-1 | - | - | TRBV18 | CASSASYGTRYTEASF | TGTGCCAGCTCAGCAAGTTACGGGACACGATACACTGAAGCTTCCTTT
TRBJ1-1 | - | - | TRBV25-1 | CASSASPGAEAFF | TGTGCCAGCAGTGCTAGTCCGGGCGCTGAAGCTTTCTTT
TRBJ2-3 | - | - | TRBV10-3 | CAISESPVDTQYF | TGTGCCATCAGTGAGTCTCCCGTAGATACGCAGTATTTT
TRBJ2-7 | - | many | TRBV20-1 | CSANPRGGEQYF | TGCAGTGCCAACCCGAGGGGTGGCGAGCAGTACTTC
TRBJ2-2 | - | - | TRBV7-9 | CASSGKGARNTGELFF | TGTGCCAGCAGCGGCAAAGGGGCACGAAACACCGGGGAGCTGTTTTTT
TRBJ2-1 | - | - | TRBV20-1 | CSAPQGGTIHEQFF | TGCAGTGCACCACAGGGGGGGACTATCCATGAGCAGTTCTTC
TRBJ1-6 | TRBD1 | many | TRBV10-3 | CAIRGRDSHNSPLHF | TGTGCCATCAGGGGACGGGACAGTCACAATTCACCCCTCCACTTT
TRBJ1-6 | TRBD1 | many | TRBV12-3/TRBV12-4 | CASRPRQGSSPLHF | TGTGCCAGCAGACCAAGACAGGGTAGTTCACCCCTCCACTTT
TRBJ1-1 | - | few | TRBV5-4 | CASSLVQGGYTEAFF | TGTGCCAGCAGCTTGGTTCAGGGAGGTTACACTGAAGCTTTCTTT
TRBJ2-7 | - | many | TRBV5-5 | CASSFPVTHEQYF | TGTGCCAGCAGCTTTCCGGTTACCCACGAGCAGTACTTC
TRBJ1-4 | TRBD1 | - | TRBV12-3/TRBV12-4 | CASSLRTGLNEKLFF | TGTGCCAGCAGTTTGAGGACAGGGCTAAATGAAAAACTGTTTTTT
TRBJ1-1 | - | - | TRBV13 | CASTRRGQGFPEAFF | TGTGCCAGCACGCGACGGGGGCAGGGGTTCCCTGAAGCTTTCTTT
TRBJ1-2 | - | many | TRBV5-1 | CASSFDNYGYTF | TGTGCCAGCAGCTTTGATAACTATGGCTACACCTTC
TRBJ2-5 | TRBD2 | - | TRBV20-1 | CSAMGLAGGIQTQYF | TGCAGTGCTATGGGGCTAGCGGGGGGTATACAGACCCAGTACTTC
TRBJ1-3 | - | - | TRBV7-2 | CASSQVVRLYGNTIYF | TGTGCCAGCAGCCAAGTAGTCCGGCTCTATGGAAACACCATATATTTT
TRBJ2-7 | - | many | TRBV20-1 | CSASKRQHGITYEQYF | TGCAGTGCTAGTAAGCGGCAGCACGGCATCACCTACGAGCAGTACTTC
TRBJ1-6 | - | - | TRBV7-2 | CASSPSGRVLNSPLHF | TGTGCCAGCAGCCCTTCTGGGAGGGTCCTGAATTCACCCCTCCACTTT
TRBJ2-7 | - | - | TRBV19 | CAAALQRYYYEQYF | TGTGCCGCAGCCCTCCAGCGCTACTACTACGAGCAGTACTTC
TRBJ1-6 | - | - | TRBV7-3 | CASSYDTQNSPLHF | TGTGCCAGCAGCTACGACACCCAAAATTCACCCCTCCACTTT
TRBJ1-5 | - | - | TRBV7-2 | CASSQRPTSNQPQHF | TGTGCCAGCAGCCAAAGGCCGACGAGCAATCAGCCCCAGCATTTT
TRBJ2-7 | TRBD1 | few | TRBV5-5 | CASSYRGQGADHHEQYF | TGTGCCAGCAGCTACCGGGGACAGGGGGCAGATCACCACGAGCAGTACTTC
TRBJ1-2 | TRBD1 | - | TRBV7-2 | CASSQPGQGADYGYTF | TGTGCCAGCTCCCAGCCGGGACAGGGGGCTGACTATGGCTACACCTTC
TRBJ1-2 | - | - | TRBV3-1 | CASSQEGGDGRF | TGTGCCAGCAGCCAAGAGGGAGGTGACGGCCGATTC
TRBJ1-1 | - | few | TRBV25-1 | CASSRGRVNTEAFF | TGTGCCAGCAGTAGGGGTCGGGTGAACACTGAAGCTTTCTTT
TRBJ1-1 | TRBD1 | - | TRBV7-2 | CASSRGQGIRKSEAFF | TGTGCCAGCAGTCGCGGACAGGGGATTAGGAAATCTGAAGCTTTCTTT
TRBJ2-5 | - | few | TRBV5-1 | CASSSVEPKGETQYF | TGTGCCAGCAGTTCCGTCGAGCCTAAGGGAGAGACCCAGTACTTC
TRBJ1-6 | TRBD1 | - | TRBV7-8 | CAWRGQRNSPLHF | TGTGCCTGGAGGGGACAGCGAAATTCACCCCTCCACTTT
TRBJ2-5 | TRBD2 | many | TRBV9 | CASSGLAGVGETQYF | TGTGCCAGCAGCGGCCTAGCGGGAGTCGGAGAGACCCAGTACTTC
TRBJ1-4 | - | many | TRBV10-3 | CAISEGGNEKLFF | TGTGCCATCAGTGAGGGGGGAAATGAAAAACTGTTTTTT
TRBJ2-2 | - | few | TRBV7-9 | CASSPIGLLTGELFF | TGTGCCAGCAGCCCCATCGGGCTGTTAACCGGGGAGCTGTTTTTT
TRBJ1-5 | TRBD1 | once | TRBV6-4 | CASSEGAGGDLQPQHF | TGTGCCAGCAGTGAAGGGGCAGGGGGAGATTTACAGCCCCAGCATTTT
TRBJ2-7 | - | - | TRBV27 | CASSLSAAYEQYF | TGTGCCAGCAGTTTATCAGCGGCGTACGAGCAGTACTTC
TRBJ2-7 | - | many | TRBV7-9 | CASSLGLYGGEQYF | TGTGCCAGCAGCTTGGGCCTTTACGGAGGGGAGCAGTACTTC
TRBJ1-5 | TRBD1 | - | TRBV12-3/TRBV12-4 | CASRGQTNSNQPQHF | TGTGCCAGCAGGGGACAGACTAATAGCAATCAGCCCCAGCATTTT
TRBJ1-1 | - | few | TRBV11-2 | CASSLYMATEAFF | TGTGCCAGCAGCTTATATATGGCGACTGAAGCTTTCTTT
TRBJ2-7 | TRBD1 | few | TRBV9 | CASSRYTGQGDEQYF | TGTGCCAGCAGCCGATATACGGGACAGGGGGACGAGCAGTACTTC
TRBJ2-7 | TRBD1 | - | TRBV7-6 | CASSLVGTGASYEQYF | TGTGCCAGCAGCTTGGTCGGGACAGGCGCTTCCTACGAGCAGTACTTC
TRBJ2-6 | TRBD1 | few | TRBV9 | CASTFGSGQGQYRGANVLTF | TGTGCCAGCACCTTTGGGAGTGGACAGGGACAATATAGAGGGGCCAACGTCCTGACTTTC
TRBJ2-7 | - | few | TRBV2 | CASSLNPTYEQYF | TGTGCCAGCAGCTTAAATCCCACCTACGAGCAGTACTTC
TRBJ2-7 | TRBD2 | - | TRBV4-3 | CASSQVSGGYSYEQYF | TGCGCCAGCAGCCAAGTTAGCGGGGGGTACTCCTACGAGCAGTACTTC
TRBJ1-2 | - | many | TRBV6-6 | CASSRWTVRHDGYTF | TGTGCCAGCAGCCGATGGACAGTTCGGCACGATGGCTACACCTTC
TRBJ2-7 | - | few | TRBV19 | CASSVPQATYEQYF | TGTGCCAGTAGTGTACCACAGGCCACCTACGAGCAGTACTTC
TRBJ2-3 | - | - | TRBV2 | CASEGVPTSTDTQYF | TGTGCCAGCGAGGGGGTTCCCACTAGCACAGATACACAGTATTTT
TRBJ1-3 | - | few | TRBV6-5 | CASSYSGSRSGNTIYF | TGTGCCAGCAGTTATTCTGGCAGCCGGTCTGGAAACACCATATATTTT
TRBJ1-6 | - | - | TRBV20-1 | CSASSGGSSPLHF | TGCAGTGCTAGTAGCGGGGGCAGTTCACCCCTCCACTTT
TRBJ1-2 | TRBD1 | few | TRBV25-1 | CASSQGDRGLRYGYTF | TGTGCCAGCAGCCAAGGCGACAGGGGGCTACGGTATGGCTACACCTTC
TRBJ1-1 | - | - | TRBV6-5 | CAGSPGWINDEAFF | TGTGCCGGCAGTCCAGGGTGGATAAACGATGAAGCTTTCTTT